The 13 T cell receptor beta chains in this list originate from one sample, sequenced in a study of tumor and adjacent non-tumor tissue in lung cancer. Three rounds of nested PCR, following a modified ARM-PCR protocol, produced the TCRbeta library. From the multiplex PCR reads, TCRdb called clonotypes with MiXCR, one entry per CDR3 protein. The repertoire holds around 40,000 distinct CDR3 sequences, with roughly 60% as singletons. RNA was extracted from bulk tissue without any cell sorting. This non-tumor lung sample came from over 3 cm beyond the tumor edge. The sequencing sample was made of distant non-tumor lung tissue. Every receptor here comes from a man aged 45-65 years with non-small cell lung cancer.

This clonotype was observed at least ten times. The rearrangement links TRBV2 to TRBJ2-5, with 8 bases that match TRBD1. Per germline, CDR1 SNHLY and CDR2 FYNNEI. This CDR3 is 14 amino acids long. V gave up 5 bases and J gave up 5 bases; unmatched junction bases: 7. The CDR3 DNA reads TGTGCCAGCAGTACGACAGGGGTCGTGGAGACCCAGTACTTC. It is translated as CASSTTGVVETQYF.

The chain couples TRBV4-1 to TRBJ2-2; D is perhaps TRBD2 (5 bases). This CDR3 is built from 19 residues. The germline gives CDR1 MGHRA, CDR2 YSYEKL. With 5 bases removed from V and 4 bases from J, the gap between germline ends came to 26 bases. CDR3 region: CASSYLFVFNRTSTGELFF. The CDR3 DNA reads as TGCGCCAGCAGCTACCTCTTCGTCTTTAACCGGACTTCCACCGGGGAGCTGTTTTTT.

A note on this clonotype: Compared with germline, one end of the junction differs, possibly owing to a read error. The chain has TRBV6-5 and TRBJ2-6; 8 bases agree with TRBD2. Germline V gene lookup returns CDR1 MNHEY and CDR2 SVGAGI. The CDR3 consists of 17 residues. The CDR3 region has the DNA TGTGCCAGCAGTTATACCGTCAGGGCGCGGGGGGCCAACGTCCTGACCTTC. It translates to CASSYTVRARGANVLTF.

This clonotype was picked up many times. The CDR3 loop is CSVGQPNTEAFF. The CDR3 nucleotides read TGCAGCGTTGGACAGCCTAACACTGAAGCTTTCTTT. The gene calls are TRBV29-1 and TRBJ1-1; possibly TRBD1 for D (5 bases). V lost 4 bases, J lost 2 bases, and 8 bases lay in between. Germline assignment: CDR1 SQVTM and CDR2 ANQGSEA. This CDR3 has 12 amino acids.

Concerning this clonotype itself: No conserved phenylalanine or tryptophan ends this CDR3, so it is likely a read error. The gene calls are TRBV4-1 and TRBJ1-2; D is unclear. The germline V gene has CDR1 MGHRA and CDR2 YSYEKL. The CDR3 covers 14 residues. The CDR3 loop is CASSQVSPYCGYTI. The CDR3 region has the DNA TGCGCCAGCAGTCAAGTTTCACCGTACTGTGGCTACACCATC.

Of note for this clonotype: A much larger clonotype is one base distant, so this may be a read error. V is TRBV28 and J is TRBJ2-2, with D hard to call. V lost 4 bases and J lost 8, with 8 bases in between. Germline CDR1 and CDR2: MDHEN and SYDVKM. The CDR3 has 12 amino acids. CDR3 in amino acids: CASSSPAGELFF. The CDR3 nucleotides are TGTGCCAGCAGTTCCCCGGCGGGGGAGCTGTTTTTT. Using reference TRBV28 and TRBJ2-2 for the parts outside the CDR3, the full variable domain is DVKVTQSSRYLVKRTGEKVFLECVQDMDHENMFWYRQDPGLGLRLIYFSYDVKMKEKGDIPEGYSVSREKKERFSLILESASTNQTSMYLCASSSPAGELFFGEGSRLTVL.

This chain uses TRBV2 with TRBJ2-5; 7 nucleotides align to TRBD1. CDR3 size: 14 residues. The germline V gene encodes CDR1 SNHLY and CDR2 FYNNEI. J lost 4 bases, V lost 4 bases, and 6 bases had no gene match. The DNA for the CDR3 is TGTGCCAGCAGTGGGATAGGGGGCGGAGAGACCCAGTACTTC. This sequence encodes CASSGIGGGETQYF.

This chain uses TRBV5-1 with TRBJ1-1, with D possibly being TRBD1 (5 bases). There are 14 residues in the CDR3. Germline CDR1 is SGHRS and CDR2 is YFSETQ. V lost 3 bases to trimming and J lost 11 bases, with 20 bases between them. The CDR3 protein is CASSSYSSGTKAFF. CDR3 coding DNA: TGCGCCAGCAGCTCTTATAGCTCGGGGACCAAGGCTTTCTTT.

Remarks on this clonotype: The junction differs from germline at one of its ends, possibly a read error. The rearrangement links TRBV11-2 to TRBJ1-3; D is uncertain. CDR1 is SGHAT and CDR2 is FQNNGV in the germline V gene. The CDR3 has 15 amino acids. Here the CDR3 DNA reads TGTGCCAGCAGCTTCGGGTGGTTCTCTGGAGACACCATATATTTT. Translated: CASSFGWFSGDTIYF.

This clonotype was recorded at least ten times. The V gene is TRBV6-6, the J gene TRBJ1-6; 7 bases match TRBD1. Trimming at V came to 6 bases and at J to 7 bases, leaving 9 bases not matched to a gene. The germline gives CDR1 MNHNY, CDR2 SVGAGI (reference sequence). CDR3 size: 15 residues. The CDR3 sequence: CASRPTGTANSPLHF. CDR3 nucleotide sequence: TGTGCCAGCAGACCGACCGGGACAGCAAATTCACCCCTCCACTTT.

This sequence joins TRBV20-1 and TRBJ1-3, with D unclear. CDR3 size: 13 residues. The V gene's germline CDR1 is DFQATT and CDR2 SNEGSKA (reference sequence). V lost 6 bases and J 1 base, leaving 10 bases between the germline ends. The CDR3 is CSAQSESGNTIYF. The CDR3 bases are TGCAGTGCCCAGAGCGAGTCTGGAAACACCATATATTTT.

A note on this clonotype: One base away lies a much larger clone, so this may be a sequencing read error. The gene calls are TRBV1 and TRBJ2-7; the table's D gene call, TRBD2, was not cross checked with the DNA. TRBV1 is annotated as a pseudogene. The CDR3 is made up of 15 amino acids. CDR3 nucleotide sequence: TGCACCAGCCCGTGGTTGCTAGCGGCTTCCTACGACCAGTACTTC. Encoded protein: CTSPWLLAASYDQYF.

As regards this clonotype: An end of the junction does not agree with germline; a read error may underlie this. The rearrangement joins TRBV5-1 to TRBJ2-2, with TRBD2 matching over 14 bases. This CDR3 is 17 amino acids long. CDR1 and CDR2 from the germline V gene are SGHRS and YFSETQ. The CDR3 is CANSLDGTSGSTGELFF. Here the CDR3 DNA reads TGCGCCAACAGCTTAGACGGGACTAGCGGGAGTACCGGGGAGCTGTTTTTT.